Reported below is one TCR beta chain. The antigen is undetermined. V lost 3 bases to trimming and J lost 2 bases; unmatched junction nucleotides: 8. The CDR3 is 16 residues long. Germline V CDR1 and CDR2: MDHEN, SYDVKM. Together with a sample-barcoded 5' primer, a J-beta primer mix was included in a second PCR lasting about 6 to 12 cycles. Each CDR3 protein is one row after TCRdb ran MiXCR on the 5' RACE reads. Here the sample spans hundreds of thousands of distinct CDR3 sequences, under 25% being singletons. The data derive from a study of blood T cells in healthy people across ages. Study-level points and caveats: TCR beta diversity tracked closely with naive T cell percentage.

Sequences were obtained from blood. The chain employs TRBV28 and TRBJ2-5; 8 bases match TRBD1. The clonotype was recovered from a man between 65 and 80 years old in good health. CDR3 loop: CASSFGRGPSQETQYF. CDR3 nucleotide sequence: TGTGCCAGCAGTTTTGGCAGGGGGCCCTCGCAAGAGACCCAGTACTTC.